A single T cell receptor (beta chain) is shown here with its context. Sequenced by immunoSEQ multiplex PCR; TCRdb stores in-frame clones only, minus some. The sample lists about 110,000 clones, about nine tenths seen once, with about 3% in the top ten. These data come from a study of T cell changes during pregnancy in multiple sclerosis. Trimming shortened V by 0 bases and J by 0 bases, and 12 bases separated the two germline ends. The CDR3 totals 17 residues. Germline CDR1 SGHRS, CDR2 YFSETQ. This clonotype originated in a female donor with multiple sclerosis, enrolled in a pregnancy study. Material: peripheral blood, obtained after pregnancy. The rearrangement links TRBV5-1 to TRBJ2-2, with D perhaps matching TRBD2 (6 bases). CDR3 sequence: CASSLEGGVSNTGELFF. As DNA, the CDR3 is TGCGCCAGCAGCTTGGAAGGCGGGGTATCGAACACCGGGGAGCTGTTTTTT.